This TCR beta chain stems from a study of blood T cells in healthy people across ages. A J-beta primer mix and a sample-barcoded 5' primer were used in a second PCR of roughly 7 to 12 cycles. TCRdb ran MiXCR on the 5' RACE reads and lists one entry per CDR3 protein. The sample shows more than 900,000 distinct CDR3 sequences, almost 25% of them seen only once. Germline CDR1 SGHTA, CDR2 FQGTGA. Trimming removed 3 bases at V and 6 bases at J, with 14 bases between. The CDR3 has 14 amino acids. This clonotype occurred a few times. These same records also appear under a second study, on T cells of mothers and their children.

The chain carries TRBV7-3 and TRBJ1-2; no firm D call. The sequenced sample was blood. The receptor's source is a girl aged 2-10 years in good health. In DNA, the CDR3 is TGTGCCAGCAGCTTGAATCCTCGCTTGGATGGCTACACCTTC. Translated, it gives CASSLNPRLDGYTF.